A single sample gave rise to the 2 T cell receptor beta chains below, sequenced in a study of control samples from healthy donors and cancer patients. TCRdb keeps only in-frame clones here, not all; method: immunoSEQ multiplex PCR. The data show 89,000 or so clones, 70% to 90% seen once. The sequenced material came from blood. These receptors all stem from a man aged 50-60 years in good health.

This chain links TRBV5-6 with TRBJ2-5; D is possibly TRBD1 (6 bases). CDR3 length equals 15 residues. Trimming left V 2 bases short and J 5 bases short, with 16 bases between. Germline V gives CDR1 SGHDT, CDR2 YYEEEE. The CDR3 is CASSFDRTPGETQYF. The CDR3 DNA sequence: TGTGCCAGCAGCTTCGACAGGACCCCCGGGGAGACCCAGTACTTC.

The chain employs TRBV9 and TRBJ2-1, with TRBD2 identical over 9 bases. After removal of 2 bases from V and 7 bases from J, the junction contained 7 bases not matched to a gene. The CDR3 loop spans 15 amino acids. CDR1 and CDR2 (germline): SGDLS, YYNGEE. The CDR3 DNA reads TGTGCCAGCAGCGTCGGCGGGAGGGCCGAGAATGAGCAGTTCTTC. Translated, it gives CASSVGGRAENEQFF. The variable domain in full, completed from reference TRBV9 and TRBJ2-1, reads DSGVTQTPKHLITATGQRVTLRCSPRSGDLSVYWYQQSLDQGLQFLIQYYNGEERAKGNILERFSAQQFPDLHSELNLSSLELGDSALYFCASSVGGRAENEQFFGPGTRLTVL.